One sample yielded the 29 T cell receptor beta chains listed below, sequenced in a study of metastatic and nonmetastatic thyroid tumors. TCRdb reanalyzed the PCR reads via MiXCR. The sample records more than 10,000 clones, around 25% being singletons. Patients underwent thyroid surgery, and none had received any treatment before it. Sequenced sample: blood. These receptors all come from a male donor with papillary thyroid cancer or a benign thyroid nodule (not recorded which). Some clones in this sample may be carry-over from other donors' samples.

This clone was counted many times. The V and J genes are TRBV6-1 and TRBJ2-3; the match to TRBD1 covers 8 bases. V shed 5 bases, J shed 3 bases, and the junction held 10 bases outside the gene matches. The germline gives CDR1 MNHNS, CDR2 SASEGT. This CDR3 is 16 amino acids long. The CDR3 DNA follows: TGTGCCAGCAGTCCTCATTCAGGGGGCCCGACAGATACGCAGTATTTT. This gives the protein CASSPHSGGPTDTQYF.

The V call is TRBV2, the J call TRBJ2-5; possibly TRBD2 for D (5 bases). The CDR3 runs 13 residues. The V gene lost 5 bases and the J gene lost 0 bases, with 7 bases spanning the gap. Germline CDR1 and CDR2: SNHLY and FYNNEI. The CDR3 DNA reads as TGTGCCAGCAGTTGGAGGTACCAAGAGACCCAGTACTTC. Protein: CASSWRYQETQYF.

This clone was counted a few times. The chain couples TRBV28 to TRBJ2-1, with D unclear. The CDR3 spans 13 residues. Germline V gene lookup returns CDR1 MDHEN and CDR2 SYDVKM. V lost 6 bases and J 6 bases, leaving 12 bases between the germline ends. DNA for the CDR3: TGTGCCAGCAGCCCTGTCCTACCCAATGAGCAGTTCTTC. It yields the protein CASSPVLPNEQFF.

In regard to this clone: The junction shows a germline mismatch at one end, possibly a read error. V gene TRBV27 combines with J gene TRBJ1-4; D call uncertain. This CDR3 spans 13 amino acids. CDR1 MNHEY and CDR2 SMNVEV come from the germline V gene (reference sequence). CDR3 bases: TGTGCCAGCAGTTTACGAGGTCAGGCTGATCTGTCTTTT. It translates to CASSLRGQADLSF.

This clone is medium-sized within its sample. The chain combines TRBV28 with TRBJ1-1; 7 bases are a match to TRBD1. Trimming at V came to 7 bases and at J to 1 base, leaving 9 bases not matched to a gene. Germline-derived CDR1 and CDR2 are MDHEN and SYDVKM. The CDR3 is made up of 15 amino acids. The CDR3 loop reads CASTNPGTANTEAFF. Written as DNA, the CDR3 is TGTGCCAGCACCAATCCCGGGACAGCGAACACTGAAGCTTTCTTT.

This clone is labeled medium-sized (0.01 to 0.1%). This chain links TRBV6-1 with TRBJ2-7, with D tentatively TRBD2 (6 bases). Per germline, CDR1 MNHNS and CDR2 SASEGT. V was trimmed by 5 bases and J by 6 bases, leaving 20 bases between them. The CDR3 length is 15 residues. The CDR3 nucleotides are TGTGCCAGCAGTCCTTGGTCCCTGGGGACTGGCGAGCAGTACTTC. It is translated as CASSPWSLGTGEQYF.

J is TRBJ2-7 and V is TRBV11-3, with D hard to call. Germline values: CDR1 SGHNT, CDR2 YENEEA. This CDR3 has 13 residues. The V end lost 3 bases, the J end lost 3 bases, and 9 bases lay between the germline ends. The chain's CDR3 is CASSFSLGYEQYF. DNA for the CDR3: TGTGCCAGCAGCTTTTCCTTGGGCTACGAGCAGTACTTC.

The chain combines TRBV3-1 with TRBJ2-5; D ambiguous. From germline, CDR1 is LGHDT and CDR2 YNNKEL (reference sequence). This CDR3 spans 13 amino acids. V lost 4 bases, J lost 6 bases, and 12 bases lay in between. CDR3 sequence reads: CASSPSPGQTQYF. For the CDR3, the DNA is TGTGCCAGCAGCCCCTCCCCTGGTCAGACCCAGTACTTC.

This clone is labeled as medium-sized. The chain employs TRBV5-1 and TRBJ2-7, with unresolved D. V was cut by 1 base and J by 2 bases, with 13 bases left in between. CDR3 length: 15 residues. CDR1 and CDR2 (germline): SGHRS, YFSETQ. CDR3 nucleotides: TGCGCCAGCAGCTTGACCGCGGACGGCCCCTACGAGCAGTACTTC. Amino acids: CASSLTADGPYEQYF.

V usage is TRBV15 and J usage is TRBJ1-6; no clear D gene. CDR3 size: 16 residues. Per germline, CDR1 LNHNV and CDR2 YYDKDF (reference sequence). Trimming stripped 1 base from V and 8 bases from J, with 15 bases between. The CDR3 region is CATSRVPQAGDSPLHF. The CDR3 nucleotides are TGTGCCACCAGCAGAGTACCCCAGGCCGGGGATTCACCCCTCCACTTT.

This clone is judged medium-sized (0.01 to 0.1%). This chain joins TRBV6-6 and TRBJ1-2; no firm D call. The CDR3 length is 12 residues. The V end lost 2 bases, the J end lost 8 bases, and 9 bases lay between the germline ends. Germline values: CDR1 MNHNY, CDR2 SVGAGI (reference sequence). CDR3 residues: CASSYGGSGYTF. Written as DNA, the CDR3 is TGTGCCAGCAGTTACGGTGGGAGCGGCTACACCTTC.

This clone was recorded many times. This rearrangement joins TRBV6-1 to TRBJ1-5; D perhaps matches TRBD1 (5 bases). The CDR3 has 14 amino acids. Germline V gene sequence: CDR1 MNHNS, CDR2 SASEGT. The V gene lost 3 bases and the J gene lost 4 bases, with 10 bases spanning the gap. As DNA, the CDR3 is TGTGCCAGCAGTGAGGGGCCGGAAAATCAGCCCCAGCATTTT. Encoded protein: CASSEGPENQPQHF.

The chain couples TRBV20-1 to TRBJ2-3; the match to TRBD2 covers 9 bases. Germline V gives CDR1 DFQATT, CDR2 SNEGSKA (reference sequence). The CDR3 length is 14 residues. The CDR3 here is CRGHSSGRPDTQYF. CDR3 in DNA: TGCAGGGGACACTCAAGCGGGAGGCCAGATACGCAGTATTTT.

CDR3 nucleotides: TGTGCCAGCAGTTACGAGATAGCGGGAAGCTACGAGCAGTACTTC. This codes for CASSYEIAGSYEQYF. The chain couples TRBV6-2 or TRBV6-3 to TRBJ2-7, with TRBD2 identical over 8 bases. The length of the CDR3 is 15 residues. V lost 2 bases to trimming and J lost 3 bases; unmatched junction nucleotides: 6. CDR1 and CDR2 (germline): MNHEY, SVGEGT.

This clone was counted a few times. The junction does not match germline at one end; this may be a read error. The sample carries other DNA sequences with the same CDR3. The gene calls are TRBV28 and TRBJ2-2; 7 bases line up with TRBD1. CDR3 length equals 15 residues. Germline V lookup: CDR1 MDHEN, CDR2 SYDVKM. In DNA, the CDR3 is TGTGCCAGCAGTAAAGGGGGCGCGAATACCGGGGAGCTGTTTTTT. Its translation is CASSKGGANTGELFF. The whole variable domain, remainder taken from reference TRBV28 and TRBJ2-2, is DVKVTQSSRYLVKRTGEKVFLECVQDMDHENMFWYRQDPGLGLRLIYFSYDVKMKEKGDIPEGYSVSREKKERFSLILESASTNQTSMYLCASSKGGANTGELFFGEGSRLTVL.

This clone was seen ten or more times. Here the CDR3 reads CASSSEGNTIYF. For the CDR3, the DNA is TGCGCCAGCAGTTCGGAAGGAAACACCATATATTTT. The V gene is TRBV10-1, the J gene TRBJ1-3; no definite D call. V gave up 5 bases and J gave up 4 bases, with 6 bases separating them. CDR1 WNHNN and CDR2 SYGVQD come from the germline V gene (reference sequence). CDR3 length equals 12 residues.

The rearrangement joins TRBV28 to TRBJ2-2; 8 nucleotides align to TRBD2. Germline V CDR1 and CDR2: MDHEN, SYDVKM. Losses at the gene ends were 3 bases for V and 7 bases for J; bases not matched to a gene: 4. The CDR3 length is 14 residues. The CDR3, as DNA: TGTGCCAGCAGTTTGCCGGGGGGGGGCGGGGAGCTGTTTTTT. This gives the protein CASSLPGGGGELFF. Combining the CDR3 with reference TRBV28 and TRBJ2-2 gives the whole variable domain DVKVTQSSRYLVKRTGEKVFLECVQDMDHENMFWYRQDPGLGLRLIYFSYDVKMKEKGDIPEGYSVSREKKERFSLILESASTNQTSMYLCASSLPGGGGELFFGEGSRLTVL.

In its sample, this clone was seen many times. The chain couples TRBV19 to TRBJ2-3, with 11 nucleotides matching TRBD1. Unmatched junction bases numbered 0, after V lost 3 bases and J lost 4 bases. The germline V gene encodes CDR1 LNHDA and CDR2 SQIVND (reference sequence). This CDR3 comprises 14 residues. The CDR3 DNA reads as TGTGCCAGTAGTATGGGACAGGGGGCAGATACGCAGTATTTT. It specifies CASSMGQGADTQYF.

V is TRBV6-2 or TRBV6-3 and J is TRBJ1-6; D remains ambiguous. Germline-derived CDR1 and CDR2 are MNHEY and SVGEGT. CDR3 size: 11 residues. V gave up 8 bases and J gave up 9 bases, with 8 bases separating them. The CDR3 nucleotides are TGTGCCAGCTCTAAGCGTTCACCCCTCCACTTT. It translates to CASSKRSPLHF.

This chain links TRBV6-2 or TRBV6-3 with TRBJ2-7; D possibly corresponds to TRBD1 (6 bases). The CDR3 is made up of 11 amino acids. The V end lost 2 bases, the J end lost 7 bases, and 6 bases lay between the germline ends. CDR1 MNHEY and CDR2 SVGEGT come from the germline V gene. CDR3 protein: CASSYQGEQYF. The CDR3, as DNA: TGTGCCAGCAGTTACCAGGGGGAGCAGTACTTC.

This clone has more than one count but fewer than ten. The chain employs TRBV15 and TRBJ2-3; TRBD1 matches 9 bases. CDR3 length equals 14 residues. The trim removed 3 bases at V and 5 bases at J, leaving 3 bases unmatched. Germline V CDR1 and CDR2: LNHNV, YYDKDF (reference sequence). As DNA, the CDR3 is TGTGCCACCAGCAGGACAGGGGGGTTAGATACGCAGTATTTT. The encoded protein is CATSRTGGLDTQYF. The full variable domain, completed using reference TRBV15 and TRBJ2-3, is DAMVIQNPRYQVTQFGKPVTLSCSQTLNHNVMYWYQQKSSQAPKLLFHYYDKDFNNEADTPDNFQSRRPNTSFCFLDIRSPGLGDTAMYLCATSRTGGLDTQYFGPGTRLTVL.

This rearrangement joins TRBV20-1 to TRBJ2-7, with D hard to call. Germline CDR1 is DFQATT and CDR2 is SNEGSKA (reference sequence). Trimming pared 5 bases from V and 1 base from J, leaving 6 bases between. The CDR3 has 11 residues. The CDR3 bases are TGCAGTGCTTTAGGATCCTACGAGCAGTACTTC. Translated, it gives CSALGSYEQYF.

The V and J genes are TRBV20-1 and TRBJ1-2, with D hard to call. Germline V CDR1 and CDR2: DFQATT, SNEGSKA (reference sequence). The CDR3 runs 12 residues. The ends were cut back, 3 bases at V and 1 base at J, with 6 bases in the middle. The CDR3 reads CSARELNYGYTF. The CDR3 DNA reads TGCAGTGCTAGGGAGCTTAACTATGGCTACACCTTC.

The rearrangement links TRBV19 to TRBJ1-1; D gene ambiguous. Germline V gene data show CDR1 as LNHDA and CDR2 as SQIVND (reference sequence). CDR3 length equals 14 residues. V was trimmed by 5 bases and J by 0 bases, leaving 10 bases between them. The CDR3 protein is CASSYGTLNTEAFF. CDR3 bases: TGTGCCAGTAGTTACGGAACCCTGAACACTGAAGCTTTCTTT.

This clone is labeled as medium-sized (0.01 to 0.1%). CDR3 bases: TGTGCCAGCAGTTTCTACCGCGGATCCGTACTTGAAGCTTTCTTT. Its protein product is CASSFYRGSVLEAFF. V gene TRBV28 combines with J gene TRBJ1-1; D is uncertain. V lost 3 bases, J lost 7 bases, and 18 bases lay in between. The CDR3 consists of 15 residues. Germline loops: CDR1 MDHEN, CDR2 SYDVKM.

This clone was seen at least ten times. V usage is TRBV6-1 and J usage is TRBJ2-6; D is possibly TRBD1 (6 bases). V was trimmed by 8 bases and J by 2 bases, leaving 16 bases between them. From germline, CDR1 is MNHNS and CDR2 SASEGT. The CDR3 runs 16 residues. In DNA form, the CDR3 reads TGTGCCAGCGGAAACAACGCAGGGGCTGGGGCCAACGTCCTGACTTTC. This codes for CASGNNAGAGANVLTF.

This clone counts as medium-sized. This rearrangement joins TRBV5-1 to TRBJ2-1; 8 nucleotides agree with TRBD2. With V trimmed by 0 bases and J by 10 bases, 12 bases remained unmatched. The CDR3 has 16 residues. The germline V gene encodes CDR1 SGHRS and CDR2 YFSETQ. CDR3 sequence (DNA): TGCGCCAGCAGCTTGGGGGTGGCGGGGGGCCCCCGAGAGCAGTTCTTC. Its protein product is CASSLGVAGGPREQFF.

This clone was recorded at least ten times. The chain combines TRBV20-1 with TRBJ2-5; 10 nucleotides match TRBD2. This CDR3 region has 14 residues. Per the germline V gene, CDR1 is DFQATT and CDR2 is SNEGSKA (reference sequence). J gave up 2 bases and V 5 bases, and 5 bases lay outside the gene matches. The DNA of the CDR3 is TGCAGTGCTTATACGACTAGCGGGCAAGAGACCCAGTACTTC. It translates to CSAYTTSGQETQYF.

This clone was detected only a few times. DNA for the CDR3: TGTGCCAGCAGGCTAGGGGGCGGCCCCGGGGAGCTGTTTTTT. Protein sequence: CASRLGGGPGELFF. The rearrangement links TRBV6-1 to TRBJ2-2, with TRBD1 identical over 7 bases. V trimming: 6 bases; J trimming: 6 bases; junction bases outside the gene matches: 7. The CDR3 is 14 residues long. The V gene's germline CDR1 is MNHNS and CDR2 SASEGT.